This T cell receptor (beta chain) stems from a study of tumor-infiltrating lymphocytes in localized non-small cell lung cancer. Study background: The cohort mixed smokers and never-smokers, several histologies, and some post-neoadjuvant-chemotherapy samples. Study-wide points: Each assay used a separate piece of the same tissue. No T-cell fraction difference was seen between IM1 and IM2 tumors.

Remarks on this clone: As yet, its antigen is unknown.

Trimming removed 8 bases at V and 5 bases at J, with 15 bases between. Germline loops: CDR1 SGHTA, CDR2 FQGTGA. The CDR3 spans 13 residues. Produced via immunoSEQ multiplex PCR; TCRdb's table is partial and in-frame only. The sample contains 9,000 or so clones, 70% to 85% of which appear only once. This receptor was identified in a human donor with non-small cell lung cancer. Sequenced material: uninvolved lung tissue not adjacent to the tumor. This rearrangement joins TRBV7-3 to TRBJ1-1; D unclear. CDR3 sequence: CASAQGMQTEAFF. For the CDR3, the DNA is TGTGCCAGCGCGCAAGGTATGCAGACTGAAGCTTTCTTT.